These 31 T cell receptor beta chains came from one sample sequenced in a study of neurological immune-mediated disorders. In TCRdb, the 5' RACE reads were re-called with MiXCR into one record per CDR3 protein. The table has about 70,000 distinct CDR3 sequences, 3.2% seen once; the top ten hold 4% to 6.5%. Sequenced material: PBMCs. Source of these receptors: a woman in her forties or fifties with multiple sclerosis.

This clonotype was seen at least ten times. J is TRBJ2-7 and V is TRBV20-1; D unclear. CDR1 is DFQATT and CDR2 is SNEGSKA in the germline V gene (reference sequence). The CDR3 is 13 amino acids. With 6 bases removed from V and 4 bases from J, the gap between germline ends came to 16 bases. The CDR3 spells CSAQPAGAYEQYV. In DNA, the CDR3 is TGCAGTGCCCAACCGGCAGGAGCATACGAGCAGTACGTC.

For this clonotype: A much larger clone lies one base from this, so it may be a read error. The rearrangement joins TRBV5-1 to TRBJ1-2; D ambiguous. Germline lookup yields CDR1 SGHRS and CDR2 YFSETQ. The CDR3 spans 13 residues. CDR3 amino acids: CASSLGDNYDYTF. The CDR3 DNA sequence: TGCGCCAGCAGCTTGGGGGATAACTATGACTACACCTTC. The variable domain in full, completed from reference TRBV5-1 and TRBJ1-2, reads KAGVTQTPRYLIKTRGQQVTLSCSPISGHRSVSWYQQTPGQGLQFLFEYFSETQRNKGNFPGRFSGRQFSNSRSEMNVSTLELGDSALYLCASSLGDNYDYTFGSGTRLTVV.

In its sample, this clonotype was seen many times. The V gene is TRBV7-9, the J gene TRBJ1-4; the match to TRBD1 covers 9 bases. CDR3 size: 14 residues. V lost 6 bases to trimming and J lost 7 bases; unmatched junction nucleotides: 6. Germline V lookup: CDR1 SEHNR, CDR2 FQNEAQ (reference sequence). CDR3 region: CASRTTGGTEKLFF. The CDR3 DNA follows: TGTGCCAGCAGGACGACAGGGGGAACTGAAAAACTGTTTTTT.

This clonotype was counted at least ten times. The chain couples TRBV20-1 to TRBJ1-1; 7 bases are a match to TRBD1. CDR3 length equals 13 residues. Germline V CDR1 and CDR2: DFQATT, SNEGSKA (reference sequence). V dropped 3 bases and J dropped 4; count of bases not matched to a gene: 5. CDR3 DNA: TGCAGTGCTAGGCGGGACAGTATCACTGAAGCTTTCTTT. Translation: CSARRDSITEAFF.

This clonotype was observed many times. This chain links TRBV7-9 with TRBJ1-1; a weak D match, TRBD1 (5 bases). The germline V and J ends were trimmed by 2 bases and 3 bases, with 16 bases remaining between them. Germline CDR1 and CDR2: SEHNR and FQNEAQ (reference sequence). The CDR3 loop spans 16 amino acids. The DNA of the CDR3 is TGTGCCAGCAGCTTACCCGACAGCGCCTTGCACACTGAAGCTTTCTTT. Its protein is CASSLPDSALHTEAFF.

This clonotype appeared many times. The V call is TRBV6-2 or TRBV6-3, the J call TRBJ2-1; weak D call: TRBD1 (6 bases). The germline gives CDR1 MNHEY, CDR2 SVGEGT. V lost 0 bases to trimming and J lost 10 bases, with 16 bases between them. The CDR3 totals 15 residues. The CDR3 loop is CASSYSGRGPPEQFF. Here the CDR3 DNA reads TGTGCCAGCAGTTACTCCGGCAGGGGCCCACCCGAGCAGTTCTTC.

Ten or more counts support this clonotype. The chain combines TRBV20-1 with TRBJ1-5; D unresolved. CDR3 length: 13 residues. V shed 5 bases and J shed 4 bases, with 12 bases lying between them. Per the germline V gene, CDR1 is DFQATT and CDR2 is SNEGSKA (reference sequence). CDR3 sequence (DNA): TGCAGTGCTTTTAATCACCCGAATCAGCCCCAGCATTTT. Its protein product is CSAFNHPNQPQHF.

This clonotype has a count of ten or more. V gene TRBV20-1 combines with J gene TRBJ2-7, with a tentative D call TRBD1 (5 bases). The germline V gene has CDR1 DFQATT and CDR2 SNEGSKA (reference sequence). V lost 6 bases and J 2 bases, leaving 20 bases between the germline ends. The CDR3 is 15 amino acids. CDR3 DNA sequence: TGCAGTGCCAGGGCTAGTACGCGGAGCACCTACGAGCAGTACTTC. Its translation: CSARASTRSTYEQYF.

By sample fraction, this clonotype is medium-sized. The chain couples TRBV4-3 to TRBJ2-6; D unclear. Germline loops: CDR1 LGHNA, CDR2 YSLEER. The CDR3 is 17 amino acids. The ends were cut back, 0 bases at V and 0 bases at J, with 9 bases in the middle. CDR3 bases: TGCGCCAGCAGCCAAGATGGATCCAGCTCTGGGGCCAACGTCCTGACTTTC. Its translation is CASSQDGSSSGANVLTF.

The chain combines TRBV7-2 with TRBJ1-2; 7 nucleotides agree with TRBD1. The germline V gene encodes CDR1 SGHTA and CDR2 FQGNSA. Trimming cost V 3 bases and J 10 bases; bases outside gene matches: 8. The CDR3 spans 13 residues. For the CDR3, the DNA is TGTGCCAGCAGCTTCGACAGGGAGAATCTCTACACCTTC. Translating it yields CASSFDRENLYTF.

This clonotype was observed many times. CDR3 residues: CASSLGGYGYNEQFF. The CDR3 DNA follows: TGCGCCAGCAGCTTGGGCGGGTACGGGTACAATGAGCAGTTCTTC. This chain connects TRBV5-1 to TRBJ2-1; D might be TRBD2 (5 bases). Germline CDR1 and CDR2: SGHRS and YFSETQ. V was cut by 0 bases and J by 4 bases, with 11 bases left in between. CDR3 length equals 15 residues. Based on the CDR3 plus reference TRBV5-1 and TRBJ2-1, the full variable domain is KAGVTQTPRYLIKTRGQQVTLSCSPISGHRSVSWYQQTPGQGLQFLFEYFSETQRNKGNFPGRFSGRQFSNSRSEMNVSTLELGDSALYLCASSLGGYGYNEQFFGPGTRLTVL.

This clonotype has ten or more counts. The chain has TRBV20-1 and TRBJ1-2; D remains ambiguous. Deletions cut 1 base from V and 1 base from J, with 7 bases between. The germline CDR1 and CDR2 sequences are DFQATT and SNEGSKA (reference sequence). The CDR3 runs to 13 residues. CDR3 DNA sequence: TGCAGTGCTAGAGTCAGGATTAACTATGGCTACACCTTC. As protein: CSARVRINYGYTF.

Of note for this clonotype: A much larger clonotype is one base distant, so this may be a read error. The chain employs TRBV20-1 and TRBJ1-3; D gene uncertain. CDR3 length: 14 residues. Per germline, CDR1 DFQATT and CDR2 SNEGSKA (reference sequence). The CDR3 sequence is CSAYRENSGKTIYF. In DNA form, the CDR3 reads TGCAGTGCTTACCGGGAGAACTCTGGAAAAACCATATATTTT.

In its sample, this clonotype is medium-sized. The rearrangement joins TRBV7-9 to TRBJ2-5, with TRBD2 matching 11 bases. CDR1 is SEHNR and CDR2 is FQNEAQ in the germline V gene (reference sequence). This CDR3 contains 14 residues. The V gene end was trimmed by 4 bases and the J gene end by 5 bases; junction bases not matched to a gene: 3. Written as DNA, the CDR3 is TGTGCCAGCAGCTCGAGGACTAGCGGGGAGACCCAGTACTTC. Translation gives CASSSRTSGETQYF.

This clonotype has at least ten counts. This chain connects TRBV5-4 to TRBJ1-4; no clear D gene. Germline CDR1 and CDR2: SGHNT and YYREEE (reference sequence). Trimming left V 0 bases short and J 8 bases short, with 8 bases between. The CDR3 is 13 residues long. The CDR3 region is CASSLDRLEKLFF. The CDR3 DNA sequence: TGTGCCAGCAGCTTGGACCGACTAGAAAAACTGTTTTTT.

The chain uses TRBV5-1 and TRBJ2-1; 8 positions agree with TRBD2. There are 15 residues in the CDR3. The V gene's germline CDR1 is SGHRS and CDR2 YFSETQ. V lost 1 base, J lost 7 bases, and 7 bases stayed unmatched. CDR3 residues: CASSLPSGSGNEQFF. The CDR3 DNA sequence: TGCGCCAGCAGCTTGCCTAGCGGGTCGGGGAATGAGCAGTTCTTC. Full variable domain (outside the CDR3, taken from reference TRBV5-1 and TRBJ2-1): KAGVTQTPRYLIKTRGQQVTLSCSPISGHRSVSWYQQTPGQGLQFLFEYFSETQRNKGNFPGRFSGRQFSNSRSEMNVSTLELGDSALYLCASSLPSGSGNEQFFGPGTRLTVL.

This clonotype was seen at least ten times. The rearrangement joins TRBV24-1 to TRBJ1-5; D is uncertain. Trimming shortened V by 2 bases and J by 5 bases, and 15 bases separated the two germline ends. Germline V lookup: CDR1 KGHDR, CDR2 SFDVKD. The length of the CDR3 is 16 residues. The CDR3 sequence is CATSDSTDLWDQPQHF. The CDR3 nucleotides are TGTGCCACCAGTGATTCCACAGACCTGTGGGATCAGCCCCAGCATTTT.

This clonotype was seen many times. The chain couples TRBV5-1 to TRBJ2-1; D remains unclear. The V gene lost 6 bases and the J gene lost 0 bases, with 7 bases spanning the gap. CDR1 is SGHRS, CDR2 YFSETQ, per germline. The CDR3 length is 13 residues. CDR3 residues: CASKWDSYNEQFF. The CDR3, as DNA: TGCGCCAGCAAATGGGACTCCTACAATGAGCAGTTCTTC. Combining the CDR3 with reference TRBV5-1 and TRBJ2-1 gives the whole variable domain KAGVTQTPRYLIKTRGQQVTLSCSPISGHRSVSWYQQTPGQGLQFLFEYFSETQRNKGNFPGRFSGRQFSNSRSEMNVSTLELGDSALYLCASKWDSYNEQFFGPGTRLTVL.

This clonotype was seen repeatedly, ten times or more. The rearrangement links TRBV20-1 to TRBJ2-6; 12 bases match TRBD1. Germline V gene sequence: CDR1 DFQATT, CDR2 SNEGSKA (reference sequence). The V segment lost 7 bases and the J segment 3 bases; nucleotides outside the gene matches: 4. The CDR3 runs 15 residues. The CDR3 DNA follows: TGCAGTGGGGGACAGGGGGCAGGTGGGGCCAACGTCCTGACTTTC. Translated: CSGGQGAGGANVLTF.

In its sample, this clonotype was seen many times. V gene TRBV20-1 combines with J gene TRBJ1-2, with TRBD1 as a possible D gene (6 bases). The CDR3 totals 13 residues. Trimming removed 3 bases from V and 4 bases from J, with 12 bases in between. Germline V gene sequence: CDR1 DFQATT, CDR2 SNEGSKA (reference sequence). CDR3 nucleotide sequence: TGCAGTGCTAGGACAGGAACCAGCTATGGCTACACCTTC. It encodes CSARTGTSYGYTF.

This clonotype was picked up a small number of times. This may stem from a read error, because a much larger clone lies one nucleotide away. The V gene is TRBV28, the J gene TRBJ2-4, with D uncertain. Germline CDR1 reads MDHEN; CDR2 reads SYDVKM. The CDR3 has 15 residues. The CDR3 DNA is TGTGCCAGCAGTTTTCAGCTATTCCTTAAAAAAATTCAGTACTTC. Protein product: CASSFQLFLKKIQYF.

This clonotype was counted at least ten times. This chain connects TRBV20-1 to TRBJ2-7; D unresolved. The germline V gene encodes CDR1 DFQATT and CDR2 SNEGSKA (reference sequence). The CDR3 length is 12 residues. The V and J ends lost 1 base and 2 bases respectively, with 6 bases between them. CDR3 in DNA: TGCAGTGCTAGAGCCAGACCCTACGAGCAGTACTTC. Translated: CSARARPYEQYF.

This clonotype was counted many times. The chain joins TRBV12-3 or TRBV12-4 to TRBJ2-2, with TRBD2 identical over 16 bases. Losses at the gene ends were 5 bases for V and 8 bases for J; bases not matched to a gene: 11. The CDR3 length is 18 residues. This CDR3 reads CASSLPRGTSGGAGELFF. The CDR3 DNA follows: TGTGCCAGCAGTCTGCCTCGAGGGACTAGCGGGGGGGCTGGGGAGCTGTTTTTT.

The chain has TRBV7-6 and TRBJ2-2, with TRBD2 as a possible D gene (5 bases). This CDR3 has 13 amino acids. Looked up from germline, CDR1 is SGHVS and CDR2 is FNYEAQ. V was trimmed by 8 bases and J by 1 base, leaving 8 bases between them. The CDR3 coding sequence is TGTGCCAGCCCAGCGGAGAACACCGGGGAGCTGTTTTTT. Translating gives CASPAENTGELFF.

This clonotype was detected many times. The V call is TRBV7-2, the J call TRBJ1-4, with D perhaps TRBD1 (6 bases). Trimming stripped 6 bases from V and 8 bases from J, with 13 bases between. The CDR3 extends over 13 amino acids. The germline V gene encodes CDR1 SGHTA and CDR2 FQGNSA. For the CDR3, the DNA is TGTGCCAGCAGTAGGACAGTCCGGGAAAAACTGTTTTTT. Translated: CASSRTVREKLFF.

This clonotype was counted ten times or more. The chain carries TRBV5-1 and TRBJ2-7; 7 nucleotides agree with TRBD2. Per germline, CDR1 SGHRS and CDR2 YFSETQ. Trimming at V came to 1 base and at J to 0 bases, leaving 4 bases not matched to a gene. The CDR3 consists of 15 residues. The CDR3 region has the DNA TGCGCCAGCAGCTTGCTTACGGGAGGCTCCTACGAGCAGTACTTC. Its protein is CASSLLTGGSYEQYF.

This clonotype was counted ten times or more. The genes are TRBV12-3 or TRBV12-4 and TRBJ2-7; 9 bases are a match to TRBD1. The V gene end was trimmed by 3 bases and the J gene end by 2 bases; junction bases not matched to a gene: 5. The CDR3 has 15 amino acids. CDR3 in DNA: TGTGCCAGCAGTTTGAGGACAGGGGCTACCTACGAGCAGTACTTC. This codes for CASSLRTGATYEQYF.

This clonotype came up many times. The CDR3 nucleotides read TGTGCCAGCAGCGTAGGTACGGACAGTCTCGGAAACACCATATATTTT. Translating it yields CASSVGTDSLGNTIYF. The genes are TRBV9 and TRBJ1-3; perhaps TRBD1 as D (6 bases). The germline gives CDR1 SGDLS, CDR2 YYNGEE. With 0 bases removed from V and 4 bases from J, the gap between germline ends came to 14 bases. The CDR3 length is 16 residues.

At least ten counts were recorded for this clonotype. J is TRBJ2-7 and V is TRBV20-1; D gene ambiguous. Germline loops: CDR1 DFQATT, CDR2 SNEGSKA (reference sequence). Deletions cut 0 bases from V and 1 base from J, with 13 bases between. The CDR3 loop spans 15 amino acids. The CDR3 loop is CSAREWAAASYEQYV. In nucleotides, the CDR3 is TGCAGTGCTAGAGAGTGGGCCGCTGCATCCTACGAGCAGTACGTC.

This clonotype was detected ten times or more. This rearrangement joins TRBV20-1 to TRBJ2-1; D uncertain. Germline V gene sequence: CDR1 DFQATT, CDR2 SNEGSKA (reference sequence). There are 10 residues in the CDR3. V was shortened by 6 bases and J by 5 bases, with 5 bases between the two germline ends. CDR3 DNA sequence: TGCAGTGCCGCCGACAATGAGCAGTTCTTC. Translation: CSAADNEQFF.

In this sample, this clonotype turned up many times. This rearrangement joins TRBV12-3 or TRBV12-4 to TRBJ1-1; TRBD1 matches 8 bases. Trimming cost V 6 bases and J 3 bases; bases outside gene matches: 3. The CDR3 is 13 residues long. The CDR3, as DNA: TGTGCCAGCAGCTCGGACAGGGACACTGAAGCTTTCTTT. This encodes CASSSDRDTEAFF.